This T cell receptor (beta chain) derives from a study of T-cell reconstitution after alpha-beta-depleted transplantation in children. The CDR3 consists of 15 residues. Trimming removed 0 bases from V and 3 bases from J, with 11 bases in between. CDR1 and CDR2 from the germline V gene are DFQATT and SNEGSKA (reference sequence). Preparation of the TCRbeta library used unique molecular identifiers. TCRdb independently ran MiXCR on the PCR reads; one entry per CDR3 protein. The sample carries about 72,000 distinct CDR3 sequences, more than 5.5% recorded once. This clonotype turned up a few times. The chain is built from TRBV20-1 and TRBJ2-2, with D perhaps given as TRBD1 or TRBD2 (6 bases each). The TCR comes from a human donor who donated a stem cell graft to a child with acute lymphoblastic leukemia. This specimen was PBMCs from the stem cell graft donor, taken from the stem cell graft. CDR3 in DNA: TGCAGTGCTAGAGATCTCGGGGGCGACACCGGGGAGCTGTTTTTT. This gives the protein CSARDLGGDTGELFF.